The following is a TCR beta chain sequence with its context. The antigen remains unidentified. The data were obtained in a study of shared clonotypes between healthy human individuals. On the study more broadly: Each donor's CD4 naive and CD4 memory cells filled three plates apiece, CD8 naive two, and CD8 memory one. Broader study findings: Only blood was sampled, and tissue TCR repertoires likely differ from blood ones. Clonotypes shared by all four sorted-subset donors had higher generation probabilities than non-shared clonotypes.

The CDR3 has 14 residues. From germline, CDR1 is SGHNT and CDR2 YYREEE (reference sequence). Trimming took 4 bases from V and 6 from J; bases not matched to a gene: 7. At the deep level, the assay was run. Sequencing used immunoSEQ multiplex PCR; TCRdb keeps in-frame clones, though not all of them. This table has 1,500,000 or so clones, about 96% appearing once. The rearrangement links TRBV5-4 to TRBJ2-7; 10 bases are shared with TRBD2. What was sequenced was naive CD4+ T cells sorted from blood. Stated subset: CD45RA+ positively selected. The TCR comes from a man younger than 40 in good health. The CDR3 reads CASSDPSGSVEQYF. The CDR3 DNA sequence: TGTGCCAGCAGCGATCCTAGCGGGAGTGTCGAGCAGTACTTC.